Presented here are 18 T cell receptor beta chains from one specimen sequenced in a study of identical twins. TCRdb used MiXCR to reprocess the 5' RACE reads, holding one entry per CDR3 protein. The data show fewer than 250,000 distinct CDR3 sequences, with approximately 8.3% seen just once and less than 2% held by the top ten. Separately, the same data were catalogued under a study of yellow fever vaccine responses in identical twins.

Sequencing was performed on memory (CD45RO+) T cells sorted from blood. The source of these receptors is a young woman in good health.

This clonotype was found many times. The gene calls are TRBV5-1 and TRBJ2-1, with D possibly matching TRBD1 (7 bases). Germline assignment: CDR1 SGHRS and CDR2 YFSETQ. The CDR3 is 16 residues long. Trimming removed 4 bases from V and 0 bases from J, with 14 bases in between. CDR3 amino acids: CASSPEGQTSYNEQFF. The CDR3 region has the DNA TGCGCCAGCAGCCCGGAGGGACAGACCTCCTACAATGAGCAGTTCTTC.

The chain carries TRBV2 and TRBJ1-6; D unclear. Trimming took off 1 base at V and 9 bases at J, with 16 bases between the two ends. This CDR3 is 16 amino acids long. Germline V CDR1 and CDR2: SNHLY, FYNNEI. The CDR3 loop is CASSEVRGSRGSPLHF. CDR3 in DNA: TGTGCCAGCAGTGAAGTTAGAGGTTCCCGGGGTTCACCCCTCCACTTT.

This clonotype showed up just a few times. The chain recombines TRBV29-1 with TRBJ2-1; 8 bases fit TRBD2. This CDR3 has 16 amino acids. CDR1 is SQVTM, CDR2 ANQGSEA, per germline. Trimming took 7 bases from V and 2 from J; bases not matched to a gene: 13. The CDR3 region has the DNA TGCAGCGCCGCGGGGGGTAGCAGGCCTGCCTACAATGAGCAGTTCTTC. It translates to CSAAGGSRPAYNEQFF.

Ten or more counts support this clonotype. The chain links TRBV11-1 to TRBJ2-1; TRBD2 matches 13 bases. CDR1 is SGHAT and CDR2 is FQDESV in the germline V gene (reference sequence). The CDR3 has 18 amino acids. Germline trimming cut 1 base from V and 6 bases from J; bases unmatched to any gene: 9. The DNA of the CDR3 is TGTGCCAGCAGCTTAGTTGGACTAGCGGGAGTAGAAGGCAATGAGCAGTTCTTC. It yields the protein CASSLVGLAGVEGNEQFF.

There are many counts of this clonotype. The CDR3 coding sequence is TGTGCCAGCAGTCAATACGGGGAGCTCTCTAATTCACCCCTCCACTTT. It specifies CASSQYGELSNSPLHF. The chain combines TRBV12-3 or TRBV12-4 with TRBJ1-6; D gene uncertain. The V gene lost 5 bases and the J gene lost 6 bases, with 17 bases spanning the gap. CDR3 length: 16 residues.

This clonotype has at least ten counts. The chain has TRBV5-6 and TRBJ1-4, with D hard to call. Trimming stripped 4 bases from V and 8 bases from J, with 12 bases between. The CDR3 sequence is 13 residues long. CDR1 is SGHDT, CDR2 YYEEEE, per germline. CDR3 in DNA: TGTGCCAGCAGCCCCCTGAAAGGGGAAAAACTGTTTTTT. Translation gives CASSPLKGEKLFF.

The CDR3 bases are TGTGCCAGCAGCGGAGGGGACAGGGTTGTTTCACCCCTCCACTTT. Residues: CASSGGDRVVSPLHF. V usage is TRBV7-9 and J usage is TRBJ1-6; 9 positions match TRBD1. Per germline, CDR1 SEHNR and CDR2 FQNEAQ (reference sequence). Trimming took 5 bases from V and 9 from J; bases not matched to a gene: 8. The CDR3 length is 15 residues.

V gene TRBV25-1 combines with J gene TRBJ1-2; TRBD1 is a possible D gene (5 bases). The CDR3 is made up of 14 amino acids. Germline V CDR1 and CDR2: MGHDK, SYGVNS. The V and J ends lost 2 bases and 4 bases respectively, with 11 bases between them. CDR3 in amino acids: CASSEHQGPYGYTF. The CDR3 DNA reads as TGTGCCAGCAGTGAACATCAGGGACCCTATGGCTACACCTTC.

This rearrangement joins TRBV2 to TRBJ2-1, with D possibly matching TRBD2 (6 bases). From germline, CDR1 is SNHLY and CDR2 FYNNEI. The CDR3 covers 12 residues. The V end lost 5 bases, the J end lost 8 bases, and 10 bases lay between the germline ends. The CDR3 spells CASSWTTDEQFF. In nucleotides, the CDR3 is TGTGCCAGCAGTTGGACTACTGATGAGCAGTTCTTC.

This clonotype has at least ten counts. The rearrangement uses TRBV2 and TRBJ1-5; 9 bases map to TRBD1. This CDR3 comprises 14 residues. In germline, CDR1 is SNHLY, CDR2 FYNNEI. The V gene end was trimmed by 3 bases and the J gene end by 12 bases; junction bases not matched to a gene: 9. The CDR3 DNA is TGTGCCAGCAGTGAGGGACAGGGAATAAATCTCCAGCATTTT. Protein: CASSEGQGINLQHF.

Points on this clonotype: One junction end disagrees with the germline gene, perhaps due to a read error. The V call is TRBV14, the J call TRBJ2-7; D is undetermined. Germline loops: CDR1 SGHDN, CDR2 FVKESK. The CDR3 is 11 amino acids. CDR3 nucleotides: TGTGCCAGCAGCGGTCACGATCTGGTTTTCTTC. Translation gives CASSGHDLVFF.

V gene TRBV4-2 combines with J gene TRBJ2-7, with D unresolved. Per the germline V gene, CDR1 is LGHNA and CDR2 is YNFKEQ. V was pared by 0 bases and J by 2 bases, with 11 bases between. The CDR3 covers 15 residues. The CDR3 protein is CASSQDRAGPYEQYF. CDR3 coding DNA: TGTGCCAGCAGCCAAGATCGGGCTGGACCCTACGAGCAGTACTTC.

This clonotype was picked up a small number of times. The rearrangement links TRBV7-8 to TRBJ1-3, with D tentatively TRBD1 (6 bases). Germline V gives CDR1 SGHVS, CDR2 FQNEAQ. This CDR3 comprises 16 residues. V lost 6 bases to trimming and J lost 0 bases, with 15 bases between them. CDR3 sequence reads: CASSYRDTNSGNTIYF. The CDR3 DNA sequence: TGTGCCAGCAGTTACCGGGACACGAACTCTGGAAACACCATATATTTT.

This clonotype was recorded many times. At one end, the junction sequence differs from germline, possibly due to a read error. CDR3 sequence reads: CSARDAGTVVRWFF. CDR3 in DNA: TGCAGTGCTAGAGATGCCGGCACGGTGGTACGTTGGTTCTTC. The chain has TRBV20-1 and TRBJ2-7; D is uncertain. CDR1 and CDR2 (germline): DFQATT, SNEGSKA (reference sequence). The CDR3 spans 14 residues.

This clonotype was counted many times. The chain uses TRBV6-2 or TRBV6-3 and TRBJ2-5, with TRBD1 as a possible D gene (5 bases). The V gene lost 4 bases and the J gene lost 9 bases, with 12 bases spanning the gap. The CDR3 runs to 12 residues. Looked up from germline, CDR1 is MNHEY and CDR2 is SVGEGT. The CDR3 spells CASSSPGLPQYF. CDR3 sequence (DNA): TGTGCCAGCAGTTCCCCAGGGCTACCCCAGTACTTC.

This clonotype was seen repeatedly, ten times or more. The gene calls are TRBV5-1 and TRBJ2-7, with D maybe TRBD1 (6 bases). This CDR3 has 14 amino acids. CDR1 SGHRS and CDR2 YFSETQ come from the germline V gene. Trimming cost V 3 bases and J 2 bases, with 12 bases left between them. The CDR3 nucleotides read TGCGCCAGCAGCTCCGGGACACGTGCCTACGAGCAGTACTTC. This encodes CASSSGTRAYEQYF.

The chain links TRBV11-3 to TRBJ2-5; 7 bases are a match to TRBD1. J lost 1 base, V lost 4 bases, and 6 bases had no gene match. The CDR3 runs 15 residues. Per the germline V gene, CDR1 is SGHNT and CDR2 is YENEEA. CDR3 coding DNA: TGTGCCAGCAGCTCGGGACAGAGAGCCCAAGAGACCCAGTACTTC. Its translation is CASSSGQRAQETQYF. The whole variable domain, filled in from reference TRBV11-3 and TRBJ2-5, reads EAGVVQSPRYKIIEKKQPVAFWCNPISGHNTLYWYLQNLGQGPELLIRYENEEAVDDSQLPKDRFSAERLKGVDSTLKIQPAELGDSAVYLCASSSGQRAQETQYFGPGTRLLVL.

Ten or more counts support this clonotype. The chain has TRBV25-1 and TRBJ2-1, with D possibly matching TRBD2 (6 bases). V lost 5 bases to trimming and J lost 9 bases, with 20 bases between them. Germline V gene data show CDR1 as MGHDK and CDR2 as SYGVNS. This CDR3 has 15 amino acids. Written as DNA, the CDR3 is TGTGCCAGCAGTTCCCGCCGGGACTCACTAGCTGAGCAGTTCTTC. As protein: CASSSRRDSLAEQFF. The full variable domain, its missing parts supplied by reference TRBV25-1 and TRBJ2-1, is EADIYQTPRYLVIGTGKKITLECSQTMGHDKMYWYQQDPGMELHLIHYSYGVNSTEKGDLSSESTVSRIRTEHFPLTLESARPSHTSQYLCASSSRRDSLAEQFFGPGTRLTVL.